Below, 5 T cell receptor beta chains from the same sample are listed, as sequenced in a study of beta chain features in type 1 diabetes. Study conclusions and caveats: Moderate yet significant TCRB CDR3 shortening was seen in Type 1 diabetes patients in all four CD4+ subsets.

The antigens of these receptors remain unknown. The investigators reverse transcribed all of the isolated RNA, so they sequenced expressed TCRB transcripts. Clones were read by immunoSEQ multiplex PCR, and TCRdb kept only the in-frame ones, dropping some. Of about 650,000 clones listed, around 11% are singletons. The sample comprised naive CD4+ T cells from blood. The receptors derive from a man aged 30 to 39 with type 1 diabetes.

Only a few counts were recorded for this clone. CDR3 region: CASSLEDRAEAFF. CDR3 sequence (DNA): TGCGCCAGCAGCTTGGAGGATAGGGCTGAAGCTTTCTTT. This chain links TRBV5-1 with TRBJ1-1; D unresolved. CDR3 length: 13 amino acids. From germline, CDR1 is SGHRS and CDR2 YFSETQ. Trimming stripped 0 bases from V and 6 bases from J, with 9 bases between.

This chain uses TRBV18 with TRBJ1-1; D unresolved. With 2 bases removed from V and 1 base from J, the gap between germline ends came to 8 bases. This CDR3 has 14 amino acids. Germline V lookup: CDR1 KGHSH, CDR2 LQKENI. The CDR3 nucleotides read TGTGCCAGCTCACCAGAAGAGGGGAACACTGAAGCTTTCTTT. Protein product: CASSPEEGNTEAFF.

This clone was seen a handful of times. V gene TRBV14 combines with J gene TRBJ2-5, with 8 bases that match TRBD2. After removal of 8 bases from V and 4 bases from J, the junction contained 12 bases not matched to a gene. There are 15 residues in the CDR3. CDR1 SGHDN and CDR2 FVKESK come from the germline V gene. The CDR3 sequence: CASGVREGMVETQYF. CDR3 coding DNA: TGTGCCAGCGGCGTTCGGGAGGGAATGGTAGAGACCCAGTACTTC.

The chain employs TRBV5-4 and TRBJ1-2; D may be TRBD1 (5 bases). Germline values: CDR1 SGHNT, CDR2 YYREEE (reference sequence). Trimming stripped 0 bases from V and 4 bases from J, with 10 bases between. CDR3 length equals 14 residues. CDR3 in DNA: TGTGCCAGCAGCTTGGATCAGGGAGGCTATGGCTACACCTTC. The encoded protein is CASSLDQGGYGYTF.

A single count supports this clone. The chain employs TRBV5-1 and TRBJ1-1; 9 bases map to TRBD1. Germline V lookup: CDR1 SGHRS, CDR2 YFSETQ. Losses at the gene ends were 1 base for V and 1 base for J; bases not matched to a gene: 11. The CDR3 runs to 18 residues. The CDR3 region has the DNA TGCGCCAGCAGCTTGTCCCCGATTGGACAGGGGAGGAACACTGAAGCTTTCTTT. Amino acid sequence: CASSLSPIGQGRNTEAFF.